Listed here are 24 T cell receptor beta chains from one sample, sequenced in a study of PD-1 blockade in classical Hodgkin lymphoma (dated by TCRdb to the early 2020s). Library preparation used the immunoSEQ multiplex PCR assay. TCRdb mirrors the immuneACCESS table, restricted to in-frame sequences. Some clones are absent from its copies; in checked studies, under half trace to an unresolved V gene, and the reason for the others is unknown. The table for this sample lists tens of thousands of clones; approximately 90% of them were counted only once. Under 7% of the sample rests with the top ten. This specimen's time point label, per the study, means: cycle 2 day 1 (C2D1) of nivolumab. All trial patients had relapsed after autologous stem cell transplantation, with cohorts A, B and C differing in prior brentuximab vedotin exposure. The specimen was peripheral blood mononuclear cells (PBMCs), collected before the second cycle of nivolumab. The receptors derive from a human donor with classical Hodgkin lymphoma.

This clone was recorded once. The chain links TRBV6-5 to TRBJ1-1; 7 nucleotides agree with TRBD1. The V gene's germline CDR1 is MNHEY and CDR2 SVGAGI. CDR3 size: 12 residues. V shed 6 bases, J shed 5 bases, and the junction held 3 bases outside the gene matches. The CDR3 protein is CASRTQGTEAFF. CDR3 nucleotides: TGTGCCAGCAGGACACAGGGGACTGAAGCTTTCTTT.

The chain has TRBV19 and TRBJ2-5; 7 nucleotides match TRBD1. Germline CDR1 and CDR2: LNHDA and SQIVND (reference sequence). Trimming at V came to 5 bases and at J to 1 base, leaving 1 base not matched to a gene. CDR3 length: 13 amino acids. In DNA form, the CDR3 reads TGTGCCAGTAGTCGGGACAGCCAAGAGACCCAGTACTTC. Protein product: CASSRDSQETQYF.

The chain combines TRBV27 with TRBJ1-2; 8 positions agree with TRBD1. The V and J ends lost 6 bases and 3 bases, in that order; junction bases with no gene match: 6. Germline V gives CDR1 MNHEY, CDR2 SMNVEV (reference sequence). This CDR3 region has 14 residues. CDR3 nucleotides: TGTGCCAGCAGGCGTCCGGGACAGGACTATGGCTACACCTTC. The encoded protein is CASRRPGQDYGYTF.

V gene TRBV7-9 combines with J gene TRBJ2-5, with 8 bases aligning to TRBD1. Trimming removed 3 bases from V and 4 bases from J; junction bases left unmatched: 4. The CDR3 spans 14 residues. Germline loops: CDR1 SEHNR, CDR2 FQNEAQ (reference sequence). Here the CDR3 DNA reads TGTGCCAGCAGCTTCAGGGGGCTAGGAGAGACCCAGTACTTC. It codes for CASSFRGLGETQYF.

This clone was seen just once. This chain joins TRBV6-5 and TRBJ1-5; the D is unclear. Germline V lookup: CDR1 MNHEY, CDR2 SVGAGI. V lost 0 bases and J 4 bases, leaving 4 bases between the germline ends. This CDR3 comprises 13 residues. CDR3 sequence (DNA): TGTGCCAGCAGTTACTCGTGGAATCAGCCCCAGCATTTT. This sequence encodes CASSYSWNQPQHF.

The chain has TRBV5-1 and TRBJ2-2, with unresolved D. CDR1 and CDR2 (germline): SGHRS, YFSETQ. Trimming left V 1 base short and J 0 bases short, with 7 bases between. The CDR3 is 15 residues long. In nucleotides, the CDR3 is TGCGCCAGCAGCTTGTGGTCACCGAACACCGGGGAGCTGTTTTTT. Protein sequence: CASSLWSPNTGELFF.

The chain has TRBV30 and TRBJ2-7; no definite D call. This CDR3 contains 14 residues. Trimming removed 0 bases from V and 3 bases from J, with 12 bases in between. CDR1 GTSNPN and CDR2 SVGIG come from the germline V gene (reference sequence). CDR3 in amino acids: CAWSVPPQRYEQYF. Written as DNA, the CDR3 is TGTGCCTGGAGTGTACCCCCGCAACGCTACGAGCAGTACTTC. Based on the CDR3 plus reference TRBV30 and TRBJ2-7, the full variable domain is SQTIHQWPATLVQPVGSPLSLECTVEGTSNPNLYWYRQAAGRGLQLLFYSVGIGQISSEVPQNLSASRPQDRQFILSSKKLLLSDSGFYLCAWSVPPQRYEQYFGPGTRLTVT.

This clone was counted only a few times. J is TRBJ1-3 and V is TRBV2; tentative D call: TRBD1 (5 bases). Per the germline V gene, CDR1 is SNHLY and CDR2 is FYNNEI. The CDR3 loop spans 14 amino acids. With 4 bases removed from V and 2 bases from J, the gap between germline ends came to 9 bases. The DNA of the CDR3 is TGTGCCAGCAGTGTGAGGGGAGCTGGAAACACCATATATTTT. Residues: CASSVRGAGNTIYF.

The rearrangement joins TRBV5-1 to TRBJ1-4, with TRBD1 matching over 8 bases. Germline-derived CDR1 and CDR2 are SGHRS and YFSETQ. The V and J ends lost 4 bases and 8 bases, in that order; junction bases with no gene match: 10. The CDR3 extends over 15 amino acids. The CDR3 nucleotides are TGCGCCAGCAGCACAACAGGGGGGTTAGGCGAAAAACTGTTTTTT. Its protein is CASSTTGGLGEKLFF.

The genes are TRBV5-1 and TRBJ2-7, with a tentative D call TRBD2 (6 bases). Germline values: CDR1 SGHRS, CDR2 YFSETQ. The CDR3 contains 13 residues. Trimming cost V 5 bases and J 0 bases, with 9 bases left between them. The CDR3 protein is CASSGGSSYEQYF. The CDR3 nucleotides are TGCGCCAGCAGTGGGGGGTCCTCCTACGAGCAGTACTTC.

This clone was seen only a few times. The chain links TRBV28 to TRBJ2-5, with D possibly matching TRBD2 (5 bases). V gave up 3 bases and J gave up 5 bases, with 10 bases separating them. Germline loops: CDR1 MDHEN, CDR2 SYDVKM. CDR3 length: 13 amino acids. In DNA, the CDR3 is TGTGCCAGCAGTTTGAGAGGGCGGGAGACCCAGTACTTC. It encodes CASSLRGRETQYF.

This clone was seen just once. CDR3 nucleotides: TGTGCCAGCAGAGACCTCTACGAGCAGTACTTC. It specifies CASRDLYEQYF. The rearrangement uses TRBV2 and TRBJ2-7; D remains unclear. The CDR3 has 11 amino acids. Germline CDR1 is SNHLY and CDR2 is FYNNEI. The V end lost 6 bases, the J end lost 3 bases, and 6 bases lay between the germline ends.

The chain recombines TRBV28 with TRBJ1-2; D remains ambiguous. CDR3 length: 12 amino acids. V gave up 9 bases and J gave up 4 bases, with 12 bases separating them. CDR1 is MDHEN and CDR2 is SYDVKM in the germline V gene. CDR3 DNA: TGTGCCAGTCGAAGGGTCGGCTATGGCTACACCTTC. This translates into CASRRVGYGYTF.

The chain employs TRBV7-9 and TRBJ1-3; possible D gene TRBD1, 5 bases. CDR1 and CDR2 (germline): SEHNR, FQNEAQ (reference sequence). The CDR3 has 14 residues. V lost 5 bases to trimming and J lost 2 bases, with 10 bases between them. This CDR3 reads CASSIQGPGNTIYF. As DNA, the CDR3 is TGTGCCAGCAGCATCCAGGGACCTGGAAACACCATATATTTT.

V gene TRBV5-1 combines with J gene TRBJ1-1, with D possibly being TRBD1 (6 bases). V was shortened by 3 bases and J by 0 bases, with 15 bases between the two germline ends. Germline lookup yields CDR1 SGHRS and CDR2 YFSETQ. CDR3 length: 16 amino acids. The CDR3 DNA reads TGCGCCAGCAGCTACCCAGGGGAGGGGATGAACACTGAAGCTTTCTTT. This gives the protein CASSYPGEGMNTEAFF.

Only a few counts were recorded for this clone. The genes are TRBV11-3 and TRBJ2-1; D gene unclear. Trimming cost V 0 bases and J 4 bases, with 7 bases left between them. Looked up from germline, CDR1 is SGHNT and CDR2 is YENEEA. The CDR3 covers 14 residues. The CDR3 coding sequence is TGTGCCAGCAGCTTAGATGACAAATACAATGAGCAGTTCTTC. It encodes CASSLDDKYNEQFF.

V gene TRBV20-1 combines with J gene TRBJ1-2; D is perhaps TRBD1 (6 bases). Germline assignment: CDR1 DFQATT and CDR2 SNEGSKA (reference sequence). V was clipped by 5 bases and J by 9 bases, with 10 bases between them. This CDR3 comprises 10 residues. CDR3 DNA: TGCAGTGCTGGGACAACGAGCTACACCTTC. This sequence encodes CSAGTTSYTF.

The chain uses TRBV5-1 and TRBJ1-2; D remains ambiguous. V lost 1 base, J lost 3 bases, and 19 bases lay in between. Germline assignment: CDR1 SGHRS and CDR2 YFSETQ. The CDR3 sequence is 17 residues long. The CDR3 loop is CASSLPGLVGKDYGYTF. The CDR3 coding sequence is TGCGCCAGCAGCTTGCCGGGCCTCGTGGGTAAGGACTATGGCTACACCTTC.

This sequence joins TRBV11-2 and TRBJ1-2; tentatively, D is TRBD1 (6 bases). Germline V gene data show CDR1 as SGHAT and CDR2 as FQNNGV. This CDR3 has 14 amino acids. Trimming pared 1 base from V and 7 bases from J, leaving 13 bases between. CDR3 in DNA: TGTGCCAGCAGCTTAGGGACTGGGGGGCCTGGCTACACCTTC. Its protein is CASSLGTGGPGYTF. The variable domain in full, with the rest retrieved from reference TRBV11-2 and TRBJ1-2, is EAGVAQSPRYKIIEKRQSVAFWCNPISGHATLYWYQQILGQGPKLLIQFQNNGVVDDSQLPKDRFSAERLKGVDSTLKIQPAKLEDSAVYLCASSLGTGGPGYTFGSGTRLTVV.

The chain carries TRBV7-9 and TRBJ1-4; D gene unclear. Germline CDR1 is SEHNR and CDR2 is FQNEAQ (reference sequence). The CDR3 runs 15 residues. Trimming shortened V by 4 bases and J by 5 bases, and 14 bases separated the two germline ends. This chain's CDR3 is CASSSFLAPNEKLFF. The CDR3 coding sequence is TGTGCCAGCAGCTCCTTCTTAGCCCCAAATGAAAAACTGTTTTTT.

J is TRBJ1-1 and V is TRBV27; possible D gene TRBD1, 6 bases. Trimming stripped 7 bases from V and 3 bases from J, with 21 bases between. Looked up from germline, CDR1 is MNHEY and CDR2 is SMNVEV (reference sequence). This CDR3 is built from 16 residues. The CDR3 DNA follows: TGTGCCAGCAATCCCCGCTGGGGGCTGGGGTACACTGAAGCTTTCTTT. Amino acids: CASNPRWGLGYTEAFF.

The gene calls are TRBV7-9 and TRBJ2-2; 10 bases align to TRBD2. CDR1 and CDR2 (germline): SEHNR, FQNEAQ (reference sequence). Germline trimming cut 6 bases from V and 2 bases from J; bases unmatched to any gene: 6. This CDR3 has 16 residues. Here the CDR3 DNA reads TGTGCCAGCAGTGAAATACTAGCGGGAAACACCGGGGAGCTGTTTTTT. Translated: CASSEILAGNTGELFF.

The chain links TRBV28 to TRBJ1-4; D remains unclear. Between the trimmed V and J ends, which lost 8 bases and 4 bases, there was a span of 8 bases. Germline CDR1 and CDR2: MDHEN and SYDVKM. The CDR3 contains 12 residues. The CDR3 DNA follows: TGTGCCAGCCGGTCCAGTAATGAAAAACTGTTTTTT. It codes for CASRSSNEKLFF.

CDR3 in amino acids: CASSLERDYNEQFF. CDR3 DNA sequence: TGTGCCAGCAGCTTAGAGCGGGACTACAATGAGCAGTTCTTC. J is TRBJ2-1 and V is TRBV11-2; D is perhaps TRBD2 (6 bases). In germline, CDR1 is SGHAT, CDR2 FQNNGV. V lost 0 bases to trimming and J lost 3 bases, with 6 bases between them. CDR3 length equals 14 residues.